Below, 11 T cell receptor beta chains from the same sample are listed, as sequenced in a study of tumor-infiltrating lymphocytes in primary liver carcinoma. Using a constant-region primer together with ProtoScript II reverse transcriptase, TCR beta cDNA was made from approximately 0.55 ug of total RNA. Each TCR beta library was derived from three nested multiplex PCR rounds that employed slightly modified ARM-PCR. The study ran its first two PCR rounds for around 10 cycles each, using TRBV1-TRBV30 forward primers and a C-beta reverse primer. Each CDR3 protein gets one entry after TCRdb re-called the multiplex PCR reads with MiXCR. The sample has 330,000 or so distinct CDR3 sequences, less than 75% seen once. Germline DNA was also extracted, and blood RNA was taken from unsorted whole blood. Sequenced: peripheral blood. The source is a man aged 40-55 years with primary liver carcinoma and hepatitis B virus infection.

The rearrangement joins TRBV19 to TRBJ2-5; unclear D gene. Trimming removed 9 bases at V and 5 bases at J, with 13 bases between. The CDR3 is made up of 12 amino acids. Germline CDR1 reads LNHDA; CDR2 reads SQIVND (reference sequence). The CDR3 DNA sequence: TGTGCCAGCTCTCAGGTTGCGGAGACCCAGTACTTC. Its translation: CASSQVAETQYF.

The rearrangement links TRBV10-3 to TRBJ2-7; D is possibly TRBD1 or TRBD2 (5 bases each). The V gene lost 3 bases and the J gene lost 2 bases, with 14 bases spanning the gap. Germline V gene sequence: CDR1 ENHRY, CDR2 SYGVKD. The CDR3 loop spans 15 amino acids. As DNA, the CDR3 is TGTGCCATCAGTGATTCCGGGACCGAAACCTACGAGCAGTACTTC. This codes for CAISDSGTETYEQYF.

The chain uses TRBV6-1 and TRBJ2-7; the D gene is possibly TRBD2 (6 bases). Trimming stripped 3 bases from V and 2 bases from J, with 14 bases between. Germline V gives CDR1 MNHNS, CDR2 SASEGT. This CDR3 has 15 amino acids. For the CDR3, the DNA is TGTGCCAGCAGTGATGTCGCGGGGTCCGCCTACGAGCAGTACTTC. This translates into CASSDVAGSAYEQYF.

The sample holds one count of this clonotype. The junction does not match germline at one end; this may be a read error. This sequence joins TRBV4-2 and TRBJ2-1; 9 bases map to TRBD2. The CDR3 has 16 residues. Germline-derived CDR1 and CDR2 are LGHNA and YNFKEQ. The CDR3 region is CASNQERLADHNEQFF. The DNA for the CDR3 is TGTGCCAGCAACCAAGAGAGACTAGCGGATCACAATGAGCAGTTCTTC.

This clonotype was picked up a small number of times. The CDR3 here is CASSFGSGTSTDTQYF. CDR3 coding DNA: TGCGCCAGCAGCTTCGGTAGCGGAACAAGCACAGATACGCAGTATTTT. The V call is TRBV5-1, the J call TRBJ2-3; a weak D match, TRBD2 (6 bases). CDR3 length: 16 residues. Trimming removed 2 bases at V and 0 bases at J, with 13 bases between. Germline V CDR1 and CDR2: SGHRS, YFSETQ.

Of note for this clonotype: Since the CDR3 does not end with the conserved phenylalanine or tryptophan, this likely comes from a read error. The chain combines TRBV11-2 with TRBJ2-7; D not resolved. With 8 bases removed from V and 4 bases from J, the gap between germline ends came to 12 bases. The germline V gene encodes CDR1 SGHAT and CDR2 FQNNGV. This CDR3 has 12 amino acids. This chain's CDR3 is CASGSLLYEQYS. The DNA of the CDR3 is TGTGCCAGCGGCTCCTTACTTTACGAGCAGTACTCC.

The table lists this clonotype with a count of one. With a much larger clone just one base away, this may be a read error. Given the absence of the conserved phenylalanine or tryptophan at the CDR3 end, a read error is likely. The chain recombines TRBV6-2 or TRBV6-3 with TRBJ2-2, with no clear D. CDR3 length: 11 amino acids. V lost 7 bases and J lost 7, with 7 bases in between. The V gene's germline CDR1 is MNHEY and CDR2 SVGEGT. CDR3 DNA: TGTGCCAGCACCTCTGGCGGGGAGCTGTTTTCT. This codes for CASTSGGELFS.

On this clonotype: The junction and the germline gene differ at one end; a read error may be behind it. The chain has TRBV28 and TRBJ2-5, with TRBD1 matching 12 bases. The germline V gene encodes CDR1 MDHEN and CDR2 SYDVKM. This CDR3 contains 15 residues. CDR3 DNA sequence: TGTACCAGCAGTGGCCGGGACAGGGGGCCGGAGACCCAGTACTTC. Its protein is CTSSGRDRGPETQYF.

The chain employs TRBV12-3 or TRBV12-4 and TRBJ2-3; D call uncertain. V was shortened by 8 bases and J by 0 bases, with 9 bases between the two germline ends. This CDR3 is built from 13 residues. The DNA of the CDR3 is TGTGCCAGCGTGCTTAGCAGCACAGATACGCAGTATTTT. Translation: CASVLSSTDTQYF.

The V gene is TRBV11-2, the J gene TRBJ2-5; 8 bases fit TRBD2. Unmatched junction bases numbered 8, after V lost 9 bases and J lost 5 bases. The CDR3 is 13 residues long. Germline-derived CDR1 and CDR2 are SGHAT and FQNNGV. CDR3 protein: CARSRSGTETQYF. The CDR3 DNA reads as TGTGCCAGGAGTCGTAGCGGGACGGAGACCCAGTACTTC.

The table lists this clonotype with a few counts. A much larger clone differs from this one at a single base, so this may be a read error. The chain is built from TRBV11-2 and TRBJ2-1, with TRBD1 matching over 7 bases. Trimming took 4 bases from V and 10 from J; bases not matched to a gene: 10. CDR1 SGHAT and CDR2 FQNNGV come from the germline V gene. This CDR3 comprises 14 residues. The CDR3 region is CASSSNRGAGEQFF. Written as DNA, the CDR3 is TGTGCCAGCAGCTCCAACAGGGGAGCCGGGGAGCAGTTCTTC.